The 8 T cell receptor beta chains listed next were all sequenced from one sample in a study of Graves' ophthalmopathy and Graves' hyperthyroidism. Amplification from RNA transcripts yielded the TCR beta CDR3 regions. Amplification began with first-round RT-PCR using HTBI primers, then second-round multiplex PCR was performed. MiXCR was run by TCRdb on the multiplex PCR reads, yielding one entry per CDR3 protein. The sample contains around 40,000 distinct CDR3 sequences, about 51% of which appear only once. Input material: peripheral blood. Source of these receptors: an adult man with Graves' ophthalmopathy.

In this sample, this clonotype turned up many times. The J gene is TRBJ1-4, the V gene TRBV15; 9 nucleotides match TRBD1. CDR3 length: 19 residues. After removal of 0 bases from V and 3 bases from J, the junction contained 11 bases not matched to a gene. CDR1 and CDR2 from the germline V gene are LNHNV and YYDKDF (reference sequence). CDR3 region: CATSRDSYGQGNSNEKLFF. In DNA, the CDR3 is TGTGCCACCAGCAGAGACAGTTATGGACAGGGGAACTCTAATGAAAAACTGTTTTTT.

To note about this clonotype: At one of its ends the junction is not consistent with the germline gene, which may arise from a read error. The chain joins TRBV20-1 to TRBJ1-1; 10 bases agree with TRBD1. Looked up from germline, CDR1 is DFQATT and CDR2 is SNEGSKA (reference sequence). The CDR3 spans 15 residues. In DNA form, the CDR3 reads TGCAGTCCTAGACAGGGGGCGGGTGGGTATACTGAAGCTTTCTTT. It encodes CSPRQGAGGYTEAFF.

This clonotype has a single count. V and J are TRBV7-3 and TRBJ2-1; D is unclear. CDR1 is SGHTA, CDR2 FQGTGA, per germline. Trimming pared 2 bases from V and 8 bases from J, leaving 10 bases between. The CDR3 loop spans 13 amino acids. DNA of the CDR3: TGTGCCAGCAGCTTAGTCTCAGAGGATGAGCAGTTCTTC. It encodes CASSLVSEDEQFF.

This chain uses TRBV20-1 with TRBJ2-2; TRBD2 is a possible D gene (6 bases). CDR1 is DFQATT and CDR2 is SNEGSKA in the germline V gene (reference sequence). The CDR3 sequence is 13 residues long. V was shortened by 5 bases and J by 7 bases, with 14 bases between the two germline ends. The CDR3 bases are TGCAGTGCTTTACCCGGGAGTCACGGGGAGCTGTTTTTT. As protein: CSALPGSHGELFF.

Notes on this clonotype: One end of the junction fails to match germline, which may point to a read error. In nucleotides, the CDR3 is TGTGCCAGCAGGTTGGACAGTCGTTCAACTGACTATGGCTACACCTTC. Translating gives CASRLDSRSTDYGYTF. The chain links TRBV5-5 to TRBJ1-2, with D tentatively TRBD1 (6 bases). The CDR3 is 16 residues long. Germline CDR1 and CDR2: SGHKS and YYEKEE (reference sequence).

The rearrangement links TRBV7-9 to TRBJ1-4; D gene ambiguous. The germline CDR1 and CDR2 sequences are SEHNR and FQNEAQ (reference sequence). There are 14 residues in the CDR3. Trimming removed 8 bases from V and 0 bases from J, with 10 bases in between. CDR3 sequence: CASLMGSTNEKLFF. The CDR3, as DNA: TGTGCCAGCCTGATGGGCTCAACTAATGAAAAACTGTTTTTT.

CDR3 coding DNA: TGTGCCACCAGTGATCCACGGACTAGCGGGGGAACCGGGGAGCTGTTTTTT. Its translation is CATSDPRTSGGTGELFF. This chain joins TRBV24-1 and TRBJ2-2; 13 bases match TRBD2. The germline CDR1 and CDR2 sequences are KGHDR and SFDVKD. This CDR3 comprises 17 residues. V dropped 3 bases and J dropped 5; count of bases not matched to a gene: 5.

This clonotype was counted a single time. The V and J genes are TRBV6-5 and TRBJ1-2; D is ambiguous. Per the germline V gene, CDR1 is MNHEY and CDR2 is SVGAGI. The CDR3 extends over 14 amino acids. Trimming cost V 0 bases and J 1 base, with 6 bases left between them. CDR3 DNA sequence: TGTGCCAGCAGTTACTCGACGAGTAACTATGGCTACACCTTC. Protein product: CASSYSTSNYGYTF.